Included here is one T cell receptor (beta chain) sequence, with context. What it recognizes is unknown. The entry originates in a study of blood T cells in healthy people across ages. This CDR3 is built from 14 residues. Looked up from germline, CDR1 is DFQATT and CDR2 is SNEGSKA (reference sequence). Primers used in a second PCR of roughly 7 to 12 cycles were a sample-barcoded 5' primer and a J-beta primer mix. TCRdb itself ran the 5' RACE reads through MiXCR, one entry per CDR3 protein. The sample records more than 1,400,000 distinct CDR3 sequences, 42% being singletons. Isolated per sample were at least 6.5 million PBMCs. Points from the study as a whole: A greater number of naive CD4+ cells and higher diversity distinguished long-lived donors from aged donors. It was not known whether donors were CMV positive (a possible confounder of expanded clonotype changes).

The TCR was taken from a woman younger than 30 in good health. The sample was blood. The J gene is TRBJ2-1, the V gene TRBV20-1, with 7 bases aligning to TRBD2. CDR3 sequence (DNA): TGCAGCTTCAAGCGGGGTGGGTCCTACAATGAGCAGTTCTTC. It encodes CSFKRGGSYNEQFF.